The 32 T cell receptor beta chains presented below share a single source sample, sequenced in a study of TIL therapy for anti-PD-1-resistant metastatic lung cancer. Time point of the sample: pre-treatment sample, taken before nivolumab and TIL therapy. Pleural nodules or supraclavicular lymph nodes made up most of the excised metastases sampled. The libraries were made with immunoSEQ v3. TCRdb's table, derived via immunoSEQ multiplex PCR, lists solely in-frame clones and lacks some. The sample comprises tens of thousands of clones, roughly two thirds of which are singletons, and about 16% rests with the top ten. This specimen was tumor tissue, taken at baseline. These receptors were taken from a woman aged 30-79 years with non-small cell lung cancer.

The V call is TRBV29-1, the J call TRBJ2-3; tentatively, D is TRBD2 (6 bases). V shed 4 bases and J shed 7 bases, with 15 bases lying between them. This CDR3 comprises 13 residues. Germline assignment: CDR1 SQVTM and CDR2 ANQGSEA. Here the CDR3 reads CSVGASAGHTQYF. CDR3 sequence (DNA): TGCAGCGTTGGGGCTAGCGCGGGACATACGCAGTATTTT.

This clone turned up a few times. The J gene is TRBJ2-7, the V gene TRBV19; D may be TRBD2 (6 bases). CDR1 and CDR2 (germline): LNHDA, SQIVND (reference sequence). This CDR3 comprises 13 residues. Between the trimmed V and J ends, which lost 3 bases and 4 bases, there was a span of 10 bases. CDR3 sequence (DNA): TGTGCCAGTAGTATCGGGAGAGGGTACGAGCAGTACTTC. Amino acid sequence: CASSIGRGYEQYF.

The table lists this clone with many counts. The chain uses TRBV5-1 and TRBJ1-2, with D possibly matching TRBD1 (5 bases). Trimming shortened V by 4 bases and J by 8 bases, and 12 bases separated the two germline ends. CDR3 length equals 12 residues. Per germline, CDR1 SGHRS and CDR2 YFSETQ. The CDR3 here is CASSDGTGGYTF. The CDR3 bases are TGCGCCAGCAGCGATGGGACCGGGGGCTACACCTTC. The full variable domain, with the rest looked up from reference TRBV5-1 and TRBJ1-2, is KAGVTQTPRYLIKTRGQQVTLSCSPISGHRSVSWYQQTPGQGLQFLFEYFSETQRNKGNFPGRFSGRQFSNSRSEMNVSTLELGDSALYLCASSDGTGGYTFGSGTRLTVV.

The genes are TRBV7-6 and TRBJ1-3, with D possibly being TRBD1 (5 bases). The CDR3 sequence is 16 residues long. Germline V gene data show CDR1 as SGHVS and CDR2 as FNYEAQ. V was cut by 1 base and J by 0 bases, with 10 bases left in between. The chain's CDR3 is CASSLGGASSGNTIYF. CDR3 nucleotides: TGTGCCAGCAGCTTAGGAGGGGCTAGCTCTGGAAACACCATATATTTT. Full variable domain (outside the CDR3, taken from reference TRBV7-6 and TRBJ1-3): GAGVSQSPRYKVTKRGQDVALRCDPISGHVSLYWYRQALGQGPEFLTYFNYEAQQDKSGLPNDRFSAERPEGSISTLTIQRTEQRDSAMYRCASSLGGASSGNTIYFGEGSWLTVV.

The genes are TRBV9 and TRBJ1-1; 7 positions match TRBD1. From germline, CDR1 is SGDLS and CDR2 YYNGEE. The V gene end was trimmed by 5 bases and the J gene end by 5 bases; junction bases not matched to a gene: 6. This CDR3 is built from 13 residues. In nucleotides, the CDR3 is TGTGCCAGCAGTCCAGGGGGACGGACTGAAGCTTTCTTT. It is translated as CASSPGGRTEAFF.

The rearrangement links TRBV10-1 to TRBJ2-7, with a possible D match to TRBD1 (5 bases). V was cut by 3 bases and J by 6 bases, with 12 bases left in between. CDR1 is WNHNN, CDR2 SYGVQD, per germline (reference sequence). This CDR3 has 13 residues. CDR3 residues: CASSEMTVAEQYF. The CDR3 nucleotides read TGCGCCAGCAGTGAAATGACAGTGGCCGAGCAGTACTTC.

The rearrangement joins TRBV11-2 to TRBJ2-5; D not certain. Near its end, the DNA agrees better with TRBJ2-7, so the J call may be wrong. Germline V gives CDR1 SGHAT, CDR2 FQNNGV. CDR3 length: 11 residues. CDR3 nucleotides: TGTGCCAGCAGCGCCAACTACGAGCAGTACTTC. This sequence encodes CASSANYEQYF.

The V and J genes are TRBV10-3 and TRBJ2-1; 7 nucleotides line up with TRBD2. Per the germline V gene, CDR1 is ENHRY and CDR2 is SYGVKD. The CDR3 consists of 16 residues. The ends lost 6 bases at V and 1 base at J; junction bases unmatched: 9. CDR3 coding DNA: TGTGCCATCAGAAACCCTAGCGGTCCGTCCTACAATGAGCAGTTCTTC. Its translation is CAIRNPSGPSYNEQFF.

V gene TRBV4-1 combines with J gene TRBJ1-1, with unresolved D. Germline CDR1 and CDR2: MGHRA and YSYEKL. The CDR3 is 15 amino acids. Trimming left V 0 bases short and J 7 bases short, with 15 bases between. The CDR3 DNA is TGCGCCAGCAGCCAAGATCCCGGGGAGCAGGATGAAGCTTTCTTT. It translates to CASSQDPGEQDEAFF.

The chain is built from TRBV6-1 and TRBJ1-4, with D possibly being TRBD1 (6 bases). This CDR3 is 14 amino acids long. Germline loops: CDR1 MNHNS, CDR2 SASEGT. V lost 7 bases to trimming and J lost 7 bases, with 16 bases between them. The CDR3 DNA reads TGTGCCAGCATAGTAGGGGGGTTTGGTGAAAAACTGTTTTTT. This encodes CASIVGGFGEKLFF.

This rearrangement joins TRBV30 to TRBJ1-3; the D is unclear. V was cut by 0 bases and J by 0 bases, with 12 bases left in between. Per the germline V gene, CDR1 is GTSNPN and CDR2 is SVGIG (reference sequence). This CDR3 contains 16 residues. CDR3 nucleotides: TGTGCCTGGAGTGTACCCGTCAGATCCTCTGGAAACACCATATATTTT. Translation gives CAWSVPVRSSGNTIYF. Using reference TRBV30 and TRBJ1-3 for the parts outside the CDR3, the full variable domain is SQTIHQWPATLVQPVGSPLSLECTVEGTSNPNLYWYRQAAGRGLQLLFYSVGIGQISSEVPQNLSASRPQDRQFILSSKKLLLSDSGFYLCAWSVPVRSSGNTIYFGEGSWLTVV.

The chain recombines TRBV6-6 with TRBJ1-2; D ambiguous. The CDR3 has 12 residues. V lost 1 base, J lost 3 bases, and 3 bases lay in between. Germline CDR1 is MNHNY and CDR2 is SVGAGI (reference sequence). The DNA of the CDR3 is TGTGCCAGCAGTTACTATGACTATGGCTACACCTTC. Its protein is CASSYYDYGYTF.

V and J are TRBV7-9 and TRBJ2-3; a weak D match, TRBD1 (6 bases). This CDR3 is built from 15 residues. The germline gives CDR1 SEHNR, CDR2 FQNEAQ (reference sequence). Deletions cut 6 bases from V and 5 bases from J, with 18 bases between. In DNA form, the CDR3 reads TGTGCCAGCAGTTCTGAGGGGGTGTTGGAAGATACGCAGTATTTT. Amino acids: CASSSEGVLEDTQYF.

J is TRBJ2-1 and V is TRBV6-6; the D gene is possibly TRBD2 (6 bases). CDR1 is MNHNY, CDR2 SVGAGI, per germline (reference sequence). V was clipped by 6 bases and J by 4 bases, with 10 bases between them. The length of the CDR3 is 13 residues. This chain's CDR3 is CASRGLKYNEQFF. The CDR3 nucleotides are TGTGCCAGCAGGGGACTCAAATACAATGAGCAGTTCTTC.

This clone was counted only a few times. V is TRBV28 and J is TRBJ2-5; D perhaps matches TRBD1 (7 bases). Germline assignment: CDR1 MDHEN and CDR2 SYDVKM. This CDR3 has 17 residues. V shed 10 bases and J shed 3 bases, with 27 bases lying between them. Written as DNA, the CDR3 is TGTGCCACCCGTAGGGACAGCCGCGGGGTAGGAAAAGAGACCCAGTACTTC. Translation: CATRRDSRGVGKETQYF.

The chain is built from TRBV11-3 and TRBJ2-2, with D unresolved. V was shortened by 3 bases and J by 0 bases, with 5 bases between the two germline ends. This CDR3 has 14 residues. CDR1 and CDR2 (germline): SGHNT, YENEEA. CDR3 nucleotide sequence: TGTGCCAGCAGCTTTGCGTCGAACACCGGGGAGCTGTTTTTT. It translates to CASSFASNTGELFF.

The count of this clone is one. The rearrangement uses TRBV5-1 and TRBJ2-7; D call uncertain. In germline, CDR1 is SGHRS, CDR2 YFSETQ. This CDR3 is built from 13 residues. V was shortened by 4 bases and J by 8 bases, with 16 bases between the two germline ends. The CDR3 here is CASSPVDAIKQYF. In DNA, the CDR3 is TGCGCCAGCAGCCCGGTCGATGCGATTAAGCAGTACTTC. Full variable domain (remainder filled in from reference TRBV5-1 and TRBJ2-7): KAGVTQTPRYLIKTRGQQVTLSCSPISGHRSVSWYQQTPGQGLQFLFEYFSETQRNKGNFPGRFSGRQFSNSRSEMNVSTLELGDSALYLCASSPVDAIKQYFGPGTRLTVT.

The rearrangement links TRBV5-1 to TRBJ2-2, with TRBD2 as a possible D gene (6 bases). V was shortened by 5 bases and J by 4 bases, with 12 bases between the two germline ends. This CDR3 comprises 14 residues. The germline V gene encodes CDR1 SGHRS and CDR2 YFSETQ. The CDR3 coding sequence is TGCGCCAGCAGTTCGATCGGGGGCACCGGGGAGCTGTTTTTT. Encoded protein: CASSSIGGTGELFF.

The J gene is TRBJ2-7, the V gene TRBV19; D unresolved. V was pared by 5 bases and J by 0 bases, with 14 bases between. Germline lookup yields CDR1 LNHDA and CDR2 SQIVND (reference sequence). This CDR3 region has 15 residues. CDR3 nucleotide sequence: TGTGCCAGTAGTCCGGACGTAAGTCCCTCCTACGAGCAGTACTTC. Encoded protein: CASSPDVSPSYEQYF.

V usage is TRBV5-1 and J usage is TRBJ2-7, with 7 bases matching TRBD1. Germline V gene data show CDR1 as SGHRS and CDR2 as YFSETQ. V shed 4 bases, J shed 2 bases, and the junction held 9 bases outside the gene matches. CDR3 length: 15 amino acids. The CDR3 coding sequence is TGCGCCAGCAGCGGGACCCGGGACAGAACCTACGAGCAGTACTTC. Its translation is CASSGTRDRTYEQYF.

This chain links TRBV5-4 with TRBJ1-2; TRBD1 matches 8 bases. This CDR3 has 15 amino acids. V lost 0 bases and J lost 6; bases outside the gene matches: 7. Germline loops: CDR1 SGHNT, CDR2 YYREEE (reference sequence). This CDR3 is CASSLDRQGANGYTF. The CDR3 DNA sequence: TGTGCCAGCAGCTTGGATAGGCAGGGGGCCAATGGCTACACCTTC.

The rearrangement joins TRBV5-1 to TRBJ2-2, with 12 bases fitting TRBD2. The CDR3 is made up of 15 amino acids. CDR1 and CDR2 from the germline V gene are SGHRS and YFSETQ. The V segment lost 4 bases and the J segment 6 bases; nucleotides outside the gene matches: 4. The CDR3 sequence is CASSATSGSAGELFF. The CDR3 region has the DNA TGCGCCAGCAGCGCGACTAGCGGGAGCGCCGGGGAGCTGTTTTTT.

This chain joins TRBV5-8 and TRBJ2-1, with D possibly being TRBD1 (6 bases). There are 17 residues in the CDR3. Germline-derived CDR1 and CDR2 are SGHTS and YDEGEE. V was clipped by 1 base and J by 4 bases, with 18 bases between them. This CDR3 reads CASSLLITGSIYNEQFF. The DNA of the CDR3 is TGTGCCAGCAGCTTGTTAATTACAGGGTCGATATACAATGAGCAGTTCTTC.

The V gene is TRBV19, the J gene TRBJ2-7, with 7 bases lining up with TRBD1. Trimming took 3 bases from V and 2 from J; bases not matched to a gene: 1. The germline V gene has CDR1 LNHDA and CDR2 SQIVND (reference sequence). The CDR3 runs 13 residues. The CDR3 sequence: CASSIDRAYEQYF. The CDR3 DNA is TGTGCCAGTAGTATCGACAGGGCCTACGAGCAGTACTTC.

The chain links TRBV29-1 to TRBJ1-6, with D tentatively TRBD1 (5 bases). Germline loops: CDR1 SQVTM, CDR2 ANQGSEA. The V end was cut by 7 bases, the J end by 5 bases, with 12 bases between. The CDR3 is made up of 13 amino acids. The CDR3 region is CSATTENNSPLHF. The DNA of the CDR3 is TGCAGCGCTACGACAGAGAATAATTCACCCCTCCACTTT.

V usage is TRBV5-1 and J usage is TRBJ1-1; D remains unclear. The CDR3 has 13 amino acids. The V end lost 4 bases, the J end lost 2 bases, and 9 bases lay between the germline ends. The germline V gene encodes CDR1 SGHRS and CDR2 YFSETQ. The CDR3 DNA reads TGCGCCAGCAGCCGGTCCGGTAACACTGAAGCTTTCTTT. This sequence encodes CASSRSGNTEAFF. Using reference TRBV5-1 and TRBJ1-1 for the parts outside the CDR3, the full variable domain is KAGVTQTPRYLIKTRGQQVTLSCSPISGHRSVSWYQQTPGQGLQFLFEYFSETQRNKGNFPGRFSGRQFSNSRSEMNVSTLELGDSALYLCASSRSGNTEAFFGQGTRLTVV.

The V call is TRBV6-5, the J call TRBJ2-5; no clear D gene. The CDR3 is 13 residues long. Per the germline V gene, CDR1 is MNHEY and CDR2 is SVGAGI. The V end lost 3 bases, the J end lost 5 bases, and 10 bases lay between the germline ends. The CDR3 region is CASSYWSGETQYF. In DNA form, the CDR3 reads TGTGCCAGCAGTTATTGGTCCGGGGAGACCCAGTACTTC.

The gene calls are TRBV5-1 and TRBJ1-1; D call uncertain. The CDR3 covers 16 residues. Between the trimmed V and J ends, which lost 4 bases and 0 bases, there was a span of 16 bases. Germline values: CDR1 SGHRS, CDR2 YFSETQ. CDR3 sequence (DNA): TGCGCCAGCAGCCCTGGGATTCAGAGAATGAACACTGAAGCTTTCTTT. This translates into CASSPGIQRMNTEAFF.

This chain joins TRBV7-8 and TRBJ2-7, with D unclear. Between the trimmed V and J ends, which lost 1 base and 2 bases, there was a span of 12 bases. Germline loops: CDR1 SGHVS, CDR2 FQNEAQ. This CDR3 is 15 amino acids long. The CDR3 DNA reads as TGTGCCAGCAGCTTAGGTAGGCCTACTACCTACGAGCAGTACTTC. This translates into CASSLGRPTTYEQYF.

CDR3 bases: TGTGCCGGACGGACAGGGGGCGGCTACACCTTC. Residues: CAGRTGGGYTF. V and J are TRBV30 and TRBJ1-2; 11 nucleotides agree with TRBD1. V lost 8 bases, J lost 8 bases, and 4 bases stayed unmatched. Germline V gene sequence: CDR1 GTSNPN, CDR2 SVGIG (reference sequence). This CDR3 is 11 amino acids long. The full variable domain, rest sourced from reference TRBV30 and TRBJ1-2, is SQTIHQWPATLVQPVGSPLSLECTVEGTSNPNLYWYRQAAGRGLQLLFYSVGIGQISSEVPQNLSASRPQDRQFILSSKKLLLSDSGFYLCAGRTGGGYTFGSGTRLTVV.

The CDR3 nucleotides are TGTGCCAGCAGCCCGGCTACTGCTAGCGTTACCTACGAGCAGTACTTC. Translation: CASSPATASVTYEQYF. This chain links TRBV28 with TRBJ2-7; a weak D match, TRBD2 (6 bases). Per the germline V gene, CDR1 is MDHEN and CDR2 is SYDVKM. This CDR3 is 16 amino acids long. V lost 6 bases and J 2 bases, leaving 20 bases between the germline ends.

This clone is a singleton in its sample. The chain employs TRBV19 and TRBJ2-3; 9 positions match TRBD2. The CDR3 has 15 amino acids. Germline V CDR1 and CDR2: LNHDA, SQIVND (reference sequence). The V gene end was trimmed by 3 bases and the J gene end by 6 bases; junction bases not matched to a gene: 7. The CDR3, as DNA: TGTGCCAGTAGTATTCGGCGGGAGGGCCGTGATACGCAGTATTTT. This gives the protein CASSIRREGRDTQYF.